The 29 T cell receptor beta chains listed next were all sequenced from one sample in a study of blood T cell repertoires in COVID-19. TCRdb's copy holds only in-frame clones and misses some; the assay was immunoSEQ multiplex PCR. The table includes fewer than 300,000 clones, about four fifths detected once. Sequenced material: peripheral blood. The receptor set was obtained from a woman between 55 and 75 years old with active or convalescent COVID-19.

The chain recombines TRBV19 with TRBJ1-1, with D possibly matching TRBD1 (5 bases). V lost 3 bases, J lost 3 bases, and 14 bases lay in between. Germline V gene lookup returns CDR1 LNHDA and CDR2 SQIVND (reference sequence). This CDR3 has 15 amino acids. The DNA of the CDR3 is TGTGCCAGTAGTATCACAGGAGTCAAAGACACTGAAGCTTTCTTT. Its protein is CASSITGVKDTEAFF.

V is TRBV24-1 and J is TRBJ2-3; no clear D. Germline V gene lookup returns CDR1 KGHDR and CDR2 SFDVKD. The CDR3 is 13 residues long. The germline V and J ends were trimmed by 3 bases and 2 bases, with 5 bases remaining between them. The CDR3 is CATSDPITDTQYF. The CDR3 coding sequence is TGTGCCACCAGTGATCCTATCACAGATACGCAGTATTTT.

The CDR3 DNA is TGTGCCACCAGCAGAGGTAGCGGGGGGGCAGATACGCAGTATTTT. Translation: CATSRGSGGADTQYF. V and J are TRBV15 and TRBJ2-3; 11 nucleotides align to TRBD2. V was pared by 1 base and J by 4 bases, with 1 base of the junction left unmatched. CDR1 and CDR2 from the germline V gene are LNHNV and YYDKDF (reference sequence). The CDR3 consists of 15 residues.

This clone appeared once. Here the CDR3 reads CAWSVLPRDTEAFF. CDR3 nucleotide sequence: TGTGCCTGGAGTGTACTCCCCAGGGATACTGAAGCTTTCTTT. This rearrangement joins TRBV30 to TRBJ1-1; perhaps TRBD1 as D (5 bases). Germline V gene data show CDR1 as GTSNPN and CDR2 as SVGIG (reference sequence). Trimming cost V 0 bases and J 5 bases, with 13 bases left between them. This CDR3 region has 14 residues.

This clone has just one count. J is TRBJ2-3 and V is TRBV7-8, with a possible D match to TRBD2 (6 bases). The CDR3 runs 15 residues. Germline loops: CDR1 SGHVS, CDR2 FQNEAQ. V was clipped by 4 bases and J by 2 bases, with 13 bases between them. CDR3: CASSYGTQITDTQYF. The CDR3 nucleotides read TGTGCCAGCAGCTACGGGACTCAAATCACAGATACGCAGTATTTT.

This clone occurred once. This chain links TRBV2 with TRBJ2-7; TRBD2 agrees at 11 bases. This CDR3 contains 20 residues. CDR1 and CDR2 from the germline V gene are SNHLY and FYNNEI. V trimming: 2 bases; J trimming: 0 bases; junction bases outside the gene matches: 15. CDR3 DNA sequence: TGTGCCAGCAGTGAATTAGTCGTAGCGGGGGGGCCAGAAGACTCCTACGAGCAGTACTTC. Residues: CASSELVVAGGPEDSYEQYF.

The genes are TRBV28 and TRBJ2-6; a weak D match, TRBD1 (7 bases). CDR1 MDHEN and CDR2 SYDVKM come from the germline V gene. V was shortened by 8 bases and J by 0 bases, with 11 bases between the two germline ends. The CDR3 length is 15 residues. The CDR3 protein is CASSQGGSGANVLTF. CDR3 in DNA: TGTGCCAGCTCTCAGGGGGGCTCTGGGGCCAACGTCCTGACTTTC.

This chain connects TRBV7-2 to TRBJ2-1; TRBD2 agrees at 7 bases. This CDR3 is 16 amino acids long. Germline CDR1 is SGHTA and CDR2 is FQGNSA. J was trimmed by 6 bases and V by 0 bases; bases with no gene match: 8. CDR3 loop: CASSLAGGSFFNEQFF. DNA for the CDR3: TGTGCCAGCAGCTTAGCGGGGGGGTCCTTTTTCAATGAGCAGTTCTTC.

Written as DNA, the CDR3 is TGTGCCAGCAGCTTAGTGGGAGCGAAGCAAGAGACCCAGTACTTC. Translated, it gives CASSLVGAKQETQYF. The chain uses TRBV7-9 and TRBJ2-5; tentatively, D is TRBD2 (5 bases). Germline values: CDR1 SEHNR, CDR2 FQNEAQ (reference sequence). The V gene lost 1 base and the J gene lost 2 bases, with 11 bases spanning the gap. The CDR3 length is 15 residues.

This clone was observed a few times. The chain combines TRBV5-1 with TRBJ1-1, with D uncertain. The V end lost 3 bases, the J end lost 4 bases, and 19 bases lay between the germline ends. Germline V CDR1 and CDR2: SGHRS, YFSETQ. The CDR3 spans 16 residues. CDR3 nucleotide sequence: TGCGCCAGCAGCTCCCGTAGCATATTCGTCGCCACTGAAGCTTTCTTT. Translation gives CASSSRSIFVATEAFF.

This chain's CDR3 is CASSRDSGGDEQFF. The CDR3 DNA sequence: TGTGCCAGCAGCCGGGACTCGGGGGGCGATGAGCAGTTCTTC. The V call is TRBV7-3, the J call TRBJ2-1; possibly TRBD2 for D (7 bases). This CDR3 has 14 amino acids. The germline V gene encodes CDR1 SGHTA and CDR2 FQGTGA. Trimming took 5 bases from V and 8 from J, leaving 16 bases between them.

This clone has just one count. The rearrangement joins TRBV27 to TRBJ2-2, with D unclear. Germline-derived CDR1 and CDR2 are MNHEY and SMNVEV (reference sequence). With 5 bases removed from V and 6 bases from J, the gap between germline ends came to 7 bases. This CDR3 region has 12 residues. CDR3 nucleotides: TGTGCCAGCAGTCCCCGTCCCGGGGAGCTGTTTTTT. It yields the protein CASSPRPGELFF.

The chain uses TRBV9 and TRBJ1-2, with D possibly matching TRBD1 (5 bases). Trimming took 3 bases from V and 7 from J, leaving 7 bases between them. The CDR3 runs to 11 residues. The germline CDR1 and CDR2 sequences are SGDLS and YYNGEE. CDR3 amino acids: CASSEGFGYTF. CDR3 in DNA: TGTGCCAGCAGCGAGGGGTTTGGCTACACCTTC. Full variable domain (missing parts from reference TRBV9 and TRBJ1-2): DSGVTQTPKHLITATGQRVTLRCSPRSGDLSVYWYQQSLDQGLQFLIQYYNGEERAKGNILERFSAQQFPDLHSELNLSSLELGDSALYFCASSEGFGYTFGSGTRLTVV.

This clone was counted once. V and J are TRBV23-1 and TRBJ1-5; no clear D gene. TRBV23-1 qualifies as an ORF whose function is uncertain. Between the trimmed V and J ends, which lost 4 bases and 5 bases, there was a span of 21 bases. The CDR3 contains 17 residues. The CDR3 here is CASSRWREGHPDQPQHF. DNA of the CDR3: TGCGCCAGCAGTCGGTGGCGGGAAGGCCATCCTGATCAGCCCCAGCATTTT.

This clone has only one observation. The chain is built from TRBV7-2 and TRBJ1-4; D possibly corresponds to TRBD1 (5 bases). The CDR3 runs 14 residues. V gave up 6 bases and J gave up 7 bases, with 15 bases separating them. CDR1 is SGHTA and CDR2 is FQGNSA in the germline V gene. CDR3 region: CASSKGLEGEKLFF. The CDR3 nucleotides read TGTGCCAGCAGTAAGGGGTTAGAAGGTGAAAAACTGTTTTTT.

The genes are TRBV7-9 and TRBJ1-1; D remains unclear. V was pared by 1 base and J by 3 bases, with 3 bases between. The CDR3 runs to 12 residues. Germline lookup yields CDR1 SEHNR and CDR2 FQNEAQ (reference sequence). CDR3 nucleotide sequence: TGTGCCAGCAGCTTAGTATACACTGAAGCTTTCTTT. This translates into CASSLVYTEAFF.

This chain uses TRBV7-9 with TRBJ2-1; 10 bases align to TRBD1. The V gene's germline CDR1 is SEHNR and CDR2 FQNEAQ (reference sequence). This CDR3 comprises 16 residues. Trimming took 2 bases from V and 10 from J; bases not matched to a gene: 11. The CDR3: CASSLRTGGKDHEQFF. In DNA, the CDR3 is TGTGCCAGCAGCTTAAGGACAGGGGGAAAGGATCACGAGCAGTTCTTC. The full variable domain, with the rest looked up from reference TRBV7-9 and TRBJ2-1, is DTGVSQNPRHKITKRGQNVTFRCDPISEHNRLYWYRQTLGQGPEFLTYFQNEAQLEKSRLLSDRFSAERPKGSFSTLEIQRTEQGDSAMYLCASSLRTGGKDHEQFFGPGTRLTVL.

The chain carries TRBV4-1 and TRBJ1-1; D may be TRBD1 (5 bases). The CDR3 has 17 residues. Trimming cost V 3 bases and J 4 bases, with 21 bases left between them. Per germline, CDR1 MGHRA and CDR2 YSYEKL. As DNA, the CDR3 is TGCGCCAGCAGCCAGGGTCAGGGCTACAGTAGTGGCACTGAAGCTTTCTTT. Translated, it gives CASSQGQGYSSGTEAFF.

V and J are TRBV3-1 (or the pseudogene TRBV3-2) and TRBJ1-1; D gene uncertain. V lost 1 base, J lost 0 bases, and 9 bases lay in between. The CDR3 has 15 amino acids. Looked up from germline, CDR1 is LGHDT and CDR2 is YNNKEL (reference sequence). Here the CDR3 DNA reads TGTGCCAGCAGCCAAGGTTCAGTCCTGAACACTGAAGCTTTCTTT. Protein sequence: CASSQGSVLNTEAFF.

The chain uses TRBV5-6 and TRBJ1-1, with D uncertain. The V end was cut by 6 bases, the J end by 0 bases, with 12 bases between. Looked up from germline, CDR1 is SGHDT and CDR2 is YYEEEE. The CDR3 has 14 amino acids. The CDR3 region has the DNA TGTGCCAGCATGGTGGTGACACTGAACACTGAAGCTTTCTTT. As protein: CASMVVTLNTEAFF. Using reference TRBV5-6 and TRBJ1-1 for the parts outside the CDR3, the full variable domain is DAGVTQSPTHLIKTRGQQVTLRCSPKSGHDTVSWYQQALGQGPQFIFQYYEEEERQRGNFPDRFSGHQFPNYSSELNVNALLLGDSALYLCASMVVTLNTEAFFGQGTRLTVV.

This rearrangement joins TRBV6-5 to TRBJ1-4, with a weak D call TRBD1 (5 bases). The V gene lost 6 bases and the J gene lost 6 bases, with 14 bases spanning the gap. The CDR3 is made up of 14 amino acids. In germline, CDR1 is MNHEY, CDR2 SVGAGI. The CDR3 region is CASSPRGGDEKLFF. In DNA form, the CDR3 reads TGTGCCAGCAGCCCGCGGGGAGGGGATGAAAAACTGTTTTTT.

The rearrangement links TRBV7-9 to TRBJ1-1; 8 nucleotides line up with TRBD1. Germline V gives CDR1 SEHNR, CDR2 FQNEAQ (reference sequence). With V trimmed by 1 base and J by 8 bases, 9 bases remained unmatched. This CDR3 contains 15 residues. CDR3 amino acids: CASSLVPRGRVEAFF. The DNA of the CDR3 is TGTGCCAGCAGCTTAGTTCCCAGGGGGCGCGTAGAAGCTTTCTTT.

This clone was observed a few times. The V and J genes are TRBV7-2 and TRBJ1-2; D gene uncertain. CDR1 and CDR2 (germline): SGHTA, FQGNSA. CDR3 length: 14 residues. V lost 0 bases and J 0 bases, leaving 5 bases between the germline ends. As DNA, the CDR3 is TGTGCCAGCAGCTTAGCGGCAGCTAACTATGGCTACACCTTC. It yields the protein CASSLAAANYGYTF.

The chain employs TRBV7-3 and TRBJ2-1; 7 nucleotides align to TRBD2. This CDR3 has 16 residues. Germline V gene sequence: CDR1 SGHTA, CDR2 FQGTGA. V shed 1 base, J shed 8 bases, and the junction held 11 bases outside the gene matches. The CDR3 bases are TGTGCCAGCAGCTTAAGGGCCAGCGGGGTAAGAGATGAGCAGTTCTTC. This encodes CASSLRASGVRDEQFF.

The V and J genes are TRBV4-1 and TRBJ1-1, with a tentative D call TRBD1 (5 bases). The germline V gene encodes CDR1 MGHRA and CDR2 YSYEKL. The CDR3 spans 18 residues. V shed 1 base and J shed 4 bases, with 22 bases lying between them. The CDR3 protein is CASSQGRLIEDKPTEAFF. The CDR3 DNA reads TGCGCCAGCAGCCAAGGAAGGCTAATAGAGGACAAGCCCACTGAAGCTTTCTTT.

This clone was observed a few times. This chain connects TRBV7-9 to TRBJ2-1; 9 nucleotides match TRBD2. The germline gives CDR1 SEHNR, CDR2 FQNEAQ (reference sequence). Trimming took 2 bases from V and 6 from J; bases not matched to a gene: 11. This CDR3 has 17 amino acids. The CDR3 sequence: CASSLPPRLAASNEQFF. The DNA for the CDR3 is TGTGCCAGCAGCTTACCTCCTCGACTAGCGGCCTCCAATGAGCAGTTCTTC.

This clone has just one count. At the DNA level, this CDR3 is encoded by other sequences in the same sample as well. V and J are TRBV2 and TRBJ2-3; D possibly corresponds to TRBD2 (7 bases). V dropped 1 base and J dropped 3 bases, with 11 bases sitting between them. Germline CDR1 reads SNHLY; CDR2 reads FYNNEI. The CDR3 totals 15 residues. The CDR3 sequence: CASSEGRGPTDTQYF. In DNA form, the CDR3 reads TGTGCCAGCAGTGAAGGGCGGGGGCCGACAGATACGCAGTATTTT.

The chain combines TRBV7-9 with TRBJ2-6; 8 nucleotides line up with TRBD1. The junction had 11 bases not matched to a gene; V was cut back by 0 bases and J by 4 bases. Per the germline V gene, CDR1 is SEHNR and CDR2 is FQNEAQ (reference sequence). CDR3 size: 19 residues. The CDR3 coding sequence is TGTGCCAGCAGCTTAGCTTCTTTCTCAGGGGGCGGGGGGGCCAACGTCCTGACTTTC. Encoded protein: CASSLASFSGGGGANVLTF.

This clone occurred a few times. One end of the junction does not line up with germline, which may come from a read error. The rearrangement links TRBV7-9 to TRBJ1-1, with 10 bases aligning to TRBD1. This CDR3 is 16 amino acids long. Germline V gene data show CDR1 as SEHNR and CDR2 as FQNEAQ (reference sequence). The DNA of the CDR3 is TGTGCCAGCACCCCACGGGCGGGACAGGGGAACCCTGAAGCTTTCTTT. The encoded protein is CASTPRAGQGNPEAFF.